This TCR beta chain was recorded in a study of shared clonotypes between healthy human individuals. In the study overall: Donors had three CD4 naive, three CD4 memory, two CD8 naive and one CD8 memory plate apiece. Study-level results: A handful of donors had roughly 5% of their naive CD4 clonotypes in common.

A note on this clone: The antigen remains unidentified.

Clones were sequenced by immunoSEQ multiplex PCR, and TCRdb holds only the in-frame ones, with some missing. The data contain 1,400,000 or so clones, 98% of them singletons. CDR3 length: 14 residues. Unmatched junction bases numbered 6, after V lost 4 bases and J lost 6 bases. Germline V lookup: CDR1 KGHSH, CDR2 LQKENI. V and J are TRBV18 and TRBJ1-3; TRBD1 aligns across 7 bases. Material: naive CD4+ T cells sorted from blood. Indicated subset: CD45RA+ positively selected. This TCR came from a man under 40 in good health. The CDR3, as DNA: TGTGCCAGCTCACATAGGACAGGCGAAAACACCATATATTTT. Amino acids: CASSHRTGENTIYF.